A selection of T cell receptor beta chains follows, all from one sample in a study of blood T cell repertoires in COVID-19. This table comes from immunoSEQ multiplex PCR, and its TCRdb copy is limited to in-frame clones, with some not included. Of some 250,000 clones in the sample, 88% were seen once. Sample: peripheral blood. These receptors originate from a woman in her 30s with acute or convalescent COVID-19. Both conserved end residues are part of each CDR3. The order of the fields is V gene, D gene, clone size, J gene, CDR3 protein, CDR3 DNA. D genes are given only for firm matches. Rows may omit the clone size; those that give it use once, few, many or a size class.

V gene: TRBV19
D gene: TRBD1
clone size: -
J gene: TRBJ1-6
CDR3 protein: CASSITGVGNVGTISPLHF
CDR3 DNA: TGTGCCAGTAGTATCACAGGGGTGGGAAACGTTGGCACAATTTCACCCCTCCACTTT

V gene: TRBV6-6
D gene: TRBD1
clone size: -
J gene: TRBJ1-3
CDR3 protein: CASSIGQGGSGNTIYF
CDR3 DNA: TGTGCCAGCAGTATAGGACAGGGCGGCTCTGGAAACACCATATATTTT

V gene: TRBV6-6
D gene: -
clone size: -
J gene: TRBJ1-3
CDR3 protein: CASTPDRGNTIYF
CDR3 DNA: TGTGCCAGCACCCCGGACAGAGGAAACACCATATATTTT

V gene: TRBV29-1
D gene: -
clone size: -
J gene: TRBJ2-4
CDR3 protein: CSVRPQVAKNIQYF
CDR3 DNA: TGCAGCGTAAGACCCCAGGTAGCCAAAAACATTCAGTACTTC

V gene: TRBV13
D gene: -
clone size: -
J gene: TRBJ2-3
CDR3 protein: CASSLGSSAQYF
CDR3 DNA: TGTGCCAGCAGCTTAGGATCGTCGGCGCAGTATTTT

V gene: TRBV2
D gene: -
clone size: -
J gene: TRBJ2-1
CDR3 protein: CASSDFYEQFF
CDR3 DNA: TGTGCCAGCAGTGATTTCTATGAGCAGTTCTTC

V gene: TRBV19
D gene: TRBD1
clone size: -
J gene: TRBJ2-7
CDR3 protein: CASSLGQGYEQYF
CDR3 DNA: TGTGCCAGTAGTCTGGGACAGGGCTACGAGCAGTACTTC

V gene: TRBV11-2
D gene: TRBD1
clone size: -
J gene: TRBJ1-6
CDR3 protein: CASSSWTGVSPLHF
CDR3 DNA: TGTGCCAGCAGCTCTTGGACAGGGGTTTCACCCCTCCACTTT

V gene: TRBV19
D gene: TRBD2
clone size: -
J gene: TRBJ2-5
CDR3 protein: CASSGIGLAGSGETQYF
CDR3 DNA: TGTGCCAGTAGTGGGATCGGACTAGCGGGATCGGGGGAGACCCAGTACTTC

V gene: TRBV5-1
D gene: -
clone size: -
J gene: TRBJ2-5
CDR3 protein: CASSLVDPRGETQYF
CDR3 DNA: TGCGCCAGCAGCTTGGTGGACCCAAGGGGTGAGACCCAGTACTTC

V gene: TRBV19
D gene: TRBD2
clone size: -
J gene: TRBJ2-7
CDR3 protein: CASLETSGTSYEQYF
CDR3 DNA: TGTGCCAGCCTAGAGACTAGCGGGACTTCCTACGAGCAGTACTTC

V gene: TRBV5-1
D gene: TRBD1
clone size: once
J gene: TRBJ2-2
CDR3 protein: CASSSGQGTNGNTGELFF
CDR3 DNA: TGCGCCAGCAGCTCGGGACAGGGGACGAATGGGAACACCGGGGAGCTGTTTTTT

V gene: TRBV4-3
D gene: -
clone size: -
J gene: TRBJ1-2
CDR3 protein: CASSQDGYGYTF
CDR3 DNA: TGCGCCAGCAGCCAAGACGGCTATGGCTACACCTTC

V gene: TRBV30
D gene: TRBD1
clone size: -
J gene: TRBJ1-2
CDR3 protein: CAWSVPRTGLYGYTF
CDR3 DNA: TGTGCCTGGAGTGTACCTCGGACAGGGTTATATGGCTACACCTTC

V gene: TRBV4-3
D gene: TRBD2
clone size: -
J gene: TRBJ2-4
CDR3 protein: CASSLFSGGSDSKNIQYF
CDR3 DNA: TGCGCCAGCAGCCTCTTTAGCGGGGGCTCAGACTCCAAAAACATTCAGTACTTC

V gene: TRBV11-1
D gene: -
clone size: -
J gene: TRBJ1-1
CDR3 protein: CASRGALNTEAFF
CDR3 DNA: TGTGCCAGCAGGGGGGCCCTGAACACTGAAGCTTTCTTT

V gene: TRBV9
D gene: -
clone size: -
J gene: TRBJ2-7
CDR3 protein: CASSVQVDSYEQYF
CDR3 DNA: TGTGCCAGCAGCGTACAGGTGGACTCCTACGAGCAGTACTTC

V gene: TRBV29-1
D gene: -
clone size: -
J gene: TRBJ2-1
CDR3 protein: CSVRPETRWQFF
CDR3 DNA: TGCAGCGTTCGCCCAGAGACGAGGTGGCAGTTCTTC

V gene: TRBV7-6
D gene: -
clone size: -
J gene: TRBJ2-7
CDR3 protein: CASSLGAGSYEQYF
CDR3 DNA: TGTGCCAGCAGCTTAGGGGCAGGTTCCTACGAGCAGTACTTC

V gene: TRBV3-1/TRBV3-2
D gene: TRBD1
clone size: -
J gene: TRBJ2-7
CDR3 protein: CASSPGTGGTEQYF
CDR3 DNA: TGTGCCAGCAGTCCCGGGACAGGGGGCACCGAGCAGTACTTC

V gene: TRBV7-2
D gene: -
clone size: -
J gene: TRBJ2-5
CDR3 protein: CASSLSGPVRGETQYF
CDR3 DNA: TGTGCCAGCAGCCTCTCCGGTCCGGTGCGGGGAGAGACCCAGTACTTC

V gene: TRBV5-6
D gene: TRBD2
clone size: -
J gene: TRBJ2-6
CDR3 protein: CASSWGGRAGANVLTF
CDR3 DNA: TGTGCCAGCAGCTGGGGAGGGAGAGCTGGGGCCAACGTCCTGACTTTC

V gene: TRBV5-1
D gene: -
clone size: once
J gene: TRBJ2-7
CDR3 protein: CASSSGHYEQYF
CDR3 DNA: TGCGCCAGCAGCTCGGGACACTACGAGCAGTACTTC

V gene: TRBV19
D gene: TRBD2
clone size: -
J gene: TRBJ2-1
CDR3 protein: CASSIVGRANNEQFF
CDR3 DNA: TGTGCCAGTAGTATTGTCGGGAGGGCCAACAATGAGCAGTTCTTC